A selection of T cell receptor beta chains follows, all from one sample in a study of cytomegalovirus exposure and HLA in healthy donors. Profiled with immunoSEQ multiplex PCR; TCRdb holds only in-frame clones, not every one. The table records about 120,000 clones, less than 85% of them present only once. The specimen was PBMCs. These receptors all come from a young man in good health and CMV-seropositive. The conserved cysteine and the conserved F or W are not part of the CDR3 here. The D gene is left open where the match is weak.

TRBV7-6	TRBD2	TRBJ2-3	ASSLSFSGGADTQY
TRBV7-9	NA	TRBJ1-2	ASSPPRDLKDYGYT
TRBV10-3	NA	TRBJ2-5	AIGTSCN
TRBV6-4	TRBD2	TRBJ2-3	ASSSGTSGGKDTQY
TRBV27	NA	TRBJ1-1	ASRPQGGGRGTEAF
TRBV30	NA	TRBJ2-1	AWRTSLYNEQF
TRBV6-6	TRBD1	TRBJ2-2	ASSFVLDRGPGELF
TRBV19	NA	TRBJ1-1	ASISGINTEAF
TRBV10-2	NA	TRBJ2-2	ASSESRLPGGANTGELF
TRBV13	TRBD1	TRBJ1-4	ASSLGGGTGPNEKLF
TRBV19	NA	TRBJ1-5	ASRAGNQPQH
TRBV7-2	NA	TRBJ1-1	ASSLGGLWAF
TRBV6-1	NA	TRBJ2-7	ASSDSTRSGGEQY